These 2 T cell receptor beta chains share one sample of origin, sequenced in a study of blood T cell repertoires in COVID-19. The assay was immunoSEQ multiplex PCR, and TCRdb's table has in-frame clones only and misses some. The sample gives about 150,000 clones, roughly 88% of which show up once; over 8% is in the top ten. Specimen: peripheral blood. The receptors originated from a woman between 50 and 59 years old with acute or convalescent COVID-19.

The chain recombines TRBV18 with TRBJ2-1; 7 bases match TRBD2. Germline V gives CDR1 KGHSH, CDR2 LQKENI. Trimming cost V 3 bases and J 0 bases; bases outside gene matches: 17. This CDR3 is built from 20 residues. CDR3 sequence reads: CASSPPRGGKSPSSYNEQFF. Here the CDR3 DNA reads TGTGCCAGCTCACCGCCCCGGGGAGGGAAAAGCCCAAGCTCCTACAATGAGCAGTTCTTC.

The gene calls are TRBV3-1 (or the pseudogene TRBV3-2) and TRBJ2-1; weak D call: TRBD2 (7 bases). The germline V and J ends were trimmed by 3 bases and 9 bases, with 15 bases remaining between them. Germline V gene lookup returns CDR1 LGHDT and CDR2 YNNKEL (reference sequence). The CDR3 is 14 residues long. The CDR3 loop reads CASSHIGGVTEQFF. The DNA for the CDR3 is TGTGCCAGCAGCCACATAGGGGGGGTCACTGAGCAGTTCTTC.